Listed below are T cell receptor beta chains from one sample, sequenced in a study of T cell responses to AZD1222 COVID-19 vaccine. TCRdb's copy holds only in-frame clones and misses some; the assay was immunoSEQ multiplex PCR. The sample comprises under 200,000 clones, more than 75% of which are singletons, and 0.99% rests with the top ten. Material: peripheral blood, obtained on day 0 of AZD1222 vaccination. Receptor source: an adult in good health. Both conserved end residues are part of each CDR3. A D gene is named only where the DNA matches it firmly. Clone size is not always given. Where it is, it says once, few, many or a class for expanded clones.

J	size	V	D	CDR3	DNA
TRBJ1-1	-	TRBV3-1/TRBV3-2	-	CASSRGSEAFF	TGTGCCAGCAGCCGCGGTTCTGAAGCTTTCTTT
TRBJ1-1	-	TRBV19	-	CASKKPLNTEAFF	TGTGCCAGCAAGAAGCCCCTTAACACTGAAGCTTTCTTT
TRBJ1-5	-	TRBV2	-	CASSDSVVAVGNQPQHF	TGTGCCAGCAGTGATTCGGTGGTTGCCGTGGGGAATCAGCCCCAGCATTTT
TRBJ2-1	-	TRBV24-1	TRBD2	CATSVGRGSPHEQFF	TGTGCCACCAGTGTCGGGCGGGGGTCCCCTCATGAGCAGTTCTTC
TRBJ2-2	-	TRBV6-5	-	CASRQPIYGELFF	TGTGCCAGCAGACAACCGATTTACGGGGAGCTGTTTTTT
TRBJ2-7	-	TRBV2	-	CASSREGQRAAYEQYF	TGTGCCAGCAGCAGAGAGGGCCAGCGGGCCGCCTACGAGCAGTACTTC
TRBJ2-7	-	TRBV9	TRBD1	CASSASGTGSFDEQYF	TGTGCCAGCAGCGCCTCCGGGACAGGGTCCTTCGACGAGCAGTACTTC
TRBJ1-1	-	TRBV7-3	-	CASSSRTNTEAFF	TGTGCCAGCAGCTCCAGGACCAACACTGAAGCTTTCTTT
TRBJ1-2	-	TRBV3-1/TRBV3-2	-	CASSQVTRDGYTF	TGTGCCAGCAGCCAAGTTACAAGAGACGGCTACACCTTC
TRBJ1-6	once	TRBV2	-	CASGRDSPAPLHF	TGTGCCAGCGGCAGGGACTCGCCGGCACCCCTCCACTTT
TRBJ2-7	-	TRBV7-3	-	CASSPKAQASYEQYF	TGTGCCAGCAGCCCAAAAGCACAGGCCTCCTACGAGCAGTACTTC
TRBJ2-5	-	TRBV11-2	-	CASSFRVEVQETQYF	TGTGCCAGCAGCTTCAGGGTCGAGGTTCAAGAGACCCAGTACTTC
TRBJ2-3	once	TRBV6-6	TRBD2	CASSAQREVGSDTQYF	TGTGCCAGCAGTGCTCAGCGGGAGGTGGGGTCAGATACGCAGTATTTT
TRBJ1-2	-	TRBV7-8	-	CASSLVAAGAYGYTF	TGTGCCAGCAGCTTAGTGGCGGCAGGGGCATATGGCTACACCTTC
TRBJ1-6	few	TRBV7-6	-	CASSQAIQGLGSPLHF	TGTGCCAGCAGTCAAGCCATACAGGGTTTGGGTTCACCCCTCCACTTT